These 18 T cell receptor beta chains share one sample of origin, sequenced in a study of regulatory T cells in long-lasting Graves disease. Time point specified: newly diagnosed GD, antithyroid drugs for less than 3 months. Extracted RNA from PBMCs served as the source of the TCR library. Construction of the TCR beta libraries employed iRepertoire HTBI primers in conjunction with Arm-PCR of CDR3 regions. One entry per CDR3 protein results from TCRdb running MiXCR on the multiplex PCR reads. The data contain around 400,000 distinct CDR3 sequences, about a sixth of them singletons. Here the sequenced sample was peripheral blood mononuclear cells (PBMCs), taken at new diagnosis, from a patient treated with antithyroid drugs. These receptors came from a female donor with Graves disease.

About this clonotype itself: Since a much larger clone is just one base distant, this may be a read error. The chain uses TRBV7-2 and TRBJ2-7; D may be TRBD2 (6 bases). CDR3 length: 15 residues. CDR1 SGHTA and CDR2 FQGNSA come from the germline V gene. Here the CDR3 DNA reads TGTGCCAGCAGCGCCCGGGACTTAACCTCCTACGAGCAGCACTTC. It codes for CASSARDLTSYEQHF.

This clonotype has at least ten counts. V gene TRBV5-6 combines with J gene TRBJ1-2; D gene unclear. Germline CDR1 SGHDT, CDR2 YYEEEE. This CDR3 is 12 amino acids long. Trimming removed 5 bases from V and 4 bases from J, with 9 bases in between. This CDR3 is CASSRASYGYTF. DNA for the CDR3: TGTGCCAGCAGTAGAGCGTCCTATGGCTACACCTTC.

There are many counts of this clonotype. The genes are TRBV28 and TRBJ2-1, with 11 bases identical to TRBD2. The CDR3 runs to 15 residues. After removal of 4 bases from V and 8 bases from J, the junction contained 7 bases not matched to a gene. CDR1 is MDHEN, CDR2 SYDVKM, per germline. The CDR3 is CASSSGLAVLYEQFF. CDR3 DNA sequence: TGTGCCAGCAGTTCGGGACTAGCGGTCTTGTATGAGCAGTTCTTC.

This clonotype showed up many times. This chain's CDR3 is CASSISAGGTEAFF. CDR3 DNA sequence: TGCGCCAGCAGTATCTCCGCAGGGGGCACTGAAGCTTTCTTT. This rearrangement joins TRBV5-1 to TRBJ1-1; 7 bases are shared with TRBD1. The V gene end was trimmed by 5 bases and the J gene end by 4 bases; junction bases not matched to a gene: 8. CDR3 length: 14 amino acids. Germline V gives CDR1 SGHRS, CDR2 YFSETQ.

Comments on this clonotype: A read error may be the cause here, since a much bigger clone is one base away. As DNA, the CDR3 is TGTGCCAGCAGTCCACCCACCGAGGAGCTGTTTTTT. Residues: CASSPPTEELFF. J is TRBJ2-2 and V is TRBV27; the D is unclear. CDR1 is MNHEY and CDR2 is SMNVEV in the germline V gene (reference sequence). There are 12 residues in the CDR3.

This clonotype was picked up many times. The chain couples TRBV20-1 to TRBJ2-1, with TRBD1 identical over 7 bases. The CDR3 is 14 amino acids. Germline values: CDR1 DFQATT, CDR2 SNEGSKA (reference sequence). The V and J ends lost 7 bases and 6 bases, in that order; junction bases with no gene match: 12. The CDR3 here is CSVPTGVSVNEQFF. The CDR3 DNA is TGCAGTGTCCCCACAGGGGTTTCTGTCAATGAGCAGTTCTTC.

This clonotype was seen many times. This chain connects TRBV28 to TRBJ2-7, with 7 bases fitting TRBD1. Germline V CDR1 and CDR2: MDHEN, SYDVKM. V was clipped by 0 bases and J by 3 bases; unmatched bases: 14. The CDR3 covers 18 residues. The CDR3 coding sequence is TGTGCCAGCAGTTTATGCTACCCTGGGGGCAGGGGGAGCTACGAGCAGTACTTC. Its translation: CASSLCYPGGRGSYEQYF.

This clonotype was counted many times. This chain's CDR3 is CASSFRGPSGGYTF. In nucleotides, the CDR3 is TGTGCCAGCAGTTTTAGGGGTCCGAGCGGTGGCTACACCTTC. This chain links TRBV12-3 or TRBV12-4 with TRBJ1-2; perhaps TRBD1 as D (5 bases). V was cut by 3 bases and J by 7 bases, with 15 bases left in between. The CDR3 length is 14 residues.

This clonotype was seen repeatedly, ten times or more. The rearrangement uses TRBV5-6 and TRBJ2-1, with 9 bases fitting TRBD1. Germline lookup yields CDR1 SGHDT and CDR2 YYEEEE. This CDR3 spans 14 amino acids. J gave up 9 bases and V 6 bases, and 10 bases lay outside the gene matches. The CDR3 is CASTPGTGRGEQFF. Written as DNA, the CDR3 is TGTGCCAGCACCCCCGGGACAGGGCGGGGTGAGCAGTTCTTC.

This clonotype has just a few counts. The genes are TRBV4-3 and TRBJ2-2, with D tentatively TRBD2 (7 bases). The CDR3 totals 17 residues. Trimming cost V 0 bases and J 1 base, with 12 bases left between them. The V gene's germline CDR1 is LGHNA and CDR2 YSLEER. CDR3 sequence: CASSQDDGGLNTGELFF. The CDR3 DNA reads TGCGCCAGCAGCCAAGATGACGGGGGGCTGAACACCGGGGAGCTGTTTTTT.

This clonotype was counted many times. J is TRBJ1-1 and V is TRBV7-9; tentatively, D is TRBD1 (5 bases). CDR1 is SEHNR, CDR2 FQNEAQ, per germline (reference sequence). V lost 3 bases to trimming and J lost 6 bases, with 14 bases between them. The CDR3 consists of 14 residues. CDR3 amino acids: CASSLTQGSAEAFF. As DNA, the CDR3 is TGTGCCAGCAGCTTGACCCAGGGTTCTGCTGAAGCTTTCTTT.

The chain recombines TRBV5-1 with TRBJ2-5, with D hard to call. CDR3 length: 13 residues. Deletions cut 1 base from V and 5 bases from J, with 9 bases between. Germline V gene data show CDR1 as SGHRS and CDR2 as YFSETQ. The CDR3 nucleotides are TGCGCCAGCAGCTTGATTTTCGGGGAGACCCAGTACTTC. Protein product: CASSLIFGETQYF.

Remarks on this clonotype: A much larger clone lies one base from this, so it may be a read error. The rearrangement links TRBV24-1 to TRBJ2-1; 8 bases fit TRBD2. CDR3 length equals 16 residues. CDR1 and CDR2 from the germline V gene are KGHDR and SFDVKD. After removal of 3 bases from V and 9 bases from J, the junction contained 12 bases not matched to a gene. CDR3 loop: CATSDQSGLGPSEQFF. CDR3 in DNA: TGTGCCACCAGTGATCAGTCGGGACTAGGTCCAAGTGAGCAGTTCTTC.

In this sample, this clonotype turned up many times. The chain couples TRBV3-1 to TRBJ2-2; D remains ambiguous. The V end was cut by 0 bases, the J end by 3 bases, with 11 bases between. The CDR3 loop spans 16 amino acids. Per the germline V gene, CDR1 is LGHDT and CDR2 is YNNKEL (reference sequence). In DNA form, the CDR3 reads TGTGCCAGCAGCCAAGAACCCCTCGGGCACACCGGGGAGCTGTTTTTT. The encoded protein is CASSQEPLGHTGELFF. Complete variable domain (other parts from reference TRBV3-1 and TRBJ2-2): DTAVSQTPKYLVTQMGNDKSIKCEQNLGHDTMYWYKQDSKKFLKIMFSYNNKELIINETVPNRFSPKSPDKAHLNLHINSLELGDSAVYFCASSQEPLGHTGELFFGEGSRLTVL.

This clonotype was found many times. The V and J genes are TRBV28 and TRBJ1-5; D remains unclear. V lost 6 bases to trimming and J lost 8 bases, with 20 bases between them. Germline V lookup: CDR1 MDHEN, CDR2 SYDVKM. The CDR3 is 15 amino acids. CDR3 loop: CASSPRTHGSEPQHF. The CDR3 DNA follows: TGTGCCAGCAGCCCTAGGACTCATGGGAGTGAGCCCCAGCATTTT. Full variable domain (remainder filled in from reference TRBV28 and TRBJ1-5): DVKVTQSSRYLVKRTGEKVFLECVQDMDHENMFWYRQDPGLGLRLIYFSYDVKMKEKGDIPEGYSVSREKKERFSLILESASTNQTSMYLCASSPRTHGSEPQHFGDGTRLSIL.

This clonotype appeared many times. The chain couples TRBV30 to TRBJ1-2, with 7 bases that match TRBD1. J gave up 4 bases and V 3 bases, and 5 bases lay outside the gene matches. Germline CDR1 and CDR2: GTSNPN and SVGIG (reference sequence). This CDR3 is 13 amino acids long. The CDR3 is CAWRNAGGYGYTF. The DNA for the CDR3 is TGTGCCTGGAGGAACGCAGGGGGCTATGGCTACACCTTC.

This clonotype was counted a few times. The chain joins TRBV7-9 to TRBJ1-5; TRBD1 is a possible D gene (5 bases). The germline CDR1 and CDR2 sequences are SEHNR and FQNEAQ (reference sequence). Trimming left V 6 bases short and J 7 bases short, with 28 bases between. CDR3 length: 18 amino acids. This CDR3 is CASRGPRRDAVVTQPQHF. CDR3 sequence (DNA): TGTGCCAGCAGAGGCCCCCGGAGGGACGCTGTGGTTACCCAGCCCCAGCATTTT.

The chain has TRBV12-3 or TRBV12-4 and TRBJ2-5, with D possibly being TRBD2 (5 bases). Deletions cut 6 bases from V and 7 bases from J, with 9 bases between. The CDR3 runs 11 residues. The CDR3, as DNA: TGTGCCAGCAGCCAAGAGGGGACCCAGTACTTC. Protein sequence: CASSQEGTQYF.